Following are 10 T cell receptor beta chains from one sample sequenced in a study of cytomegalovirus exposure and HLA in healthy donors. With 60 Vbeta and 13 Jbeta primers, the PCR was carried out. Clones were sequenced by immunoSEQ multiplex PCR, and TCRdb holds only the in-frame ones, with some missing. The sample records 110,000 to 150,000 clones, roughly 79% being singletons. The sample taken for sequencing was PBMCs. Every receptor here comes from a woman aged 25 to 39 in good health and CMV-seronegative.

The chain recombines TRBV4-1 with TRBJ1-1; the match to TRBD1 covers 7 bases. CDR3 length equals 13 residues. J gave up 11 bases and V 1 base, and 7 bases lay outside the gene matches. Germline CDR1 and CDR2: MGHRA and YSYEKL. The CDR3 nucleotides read TGCGCCAGCAGCCAAGCCCTCCAGGGGGGCGCTTTCTTT. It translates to CASSQALQGGAFF.

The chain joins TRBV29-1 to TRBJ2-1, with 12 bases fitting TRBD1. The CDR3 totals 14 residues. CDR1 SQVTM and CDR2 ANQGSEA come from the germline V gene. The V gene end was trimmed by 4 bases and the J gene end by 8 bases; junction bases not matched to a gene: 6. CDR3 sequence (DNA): TGCAGCGTTGGATCGGGGACAGGGGGCCATGAGCAGTTCTTC. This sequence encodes CSVGSGTGGHEQFF.

CDR3 in DNA: TGCGCCAGCAGCCAGGGATCCGGGACAGGGGGCGAAAAACTGTTTTTT. It encodes CASSQGSGTGGEKLFF. The chain is built from TRBV4-3 and TRBJ1-4; 12 nucleotides match TRBD1. CDR1 and CDR2 from the germline V gene are LGHNA and YSLEER. The length of the CDR3 is 16 residues. Unmatched junction bases numbered 7, after V lost 3 bases and J lost 8 bases.

The CDR3 DNA follows: TGTGCCAGCAGCAACCCCGGTGACACTGAAGCTTTCTTT. Protein: CASSNPGDTEAFF. The chain is built from TRBV7-6 and TRBJ1-1; no clear D. Germline CDR1 SGHVS, CDR2 FNYEAQ. V lost 5 bases to trimming and J lost 3 bases, with 10 bases between them. The CDR3 sequence is 13 residues long.

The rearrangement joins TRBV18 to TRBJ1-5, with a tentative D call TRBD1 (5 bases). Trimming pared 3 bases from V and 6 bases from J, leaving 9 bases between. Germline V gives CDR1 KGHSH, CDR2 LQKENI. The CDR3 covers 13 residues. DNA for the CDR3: TGTGCCAGCTCACCGGAGGGACGTCAGCCCCAGCATTTT. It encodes CASSPEGRQPQHF. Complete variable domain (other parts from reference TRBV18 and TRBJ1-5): NAGVMQNPRHLVRRRGQEARLRCSPMKGHSHVYWYRQLPEEGLKFMVYLQKENIIDESGMPKERFSAEFPKEGPSILRIQQVVRGDSAAYFCASSPEGRQPQHFGDGTRLSIL.

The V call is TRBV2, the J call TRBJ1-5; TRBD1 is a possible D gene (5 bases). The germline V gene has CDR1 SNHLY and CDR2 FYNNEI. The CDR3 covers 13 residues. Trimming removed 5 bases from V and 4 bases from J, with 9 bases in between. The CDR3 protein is CASSSGLNQPQHF. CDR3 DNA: TGTGCCAGCAGTTCAGGGTTGAATCAGCCCCAGCATTTT.

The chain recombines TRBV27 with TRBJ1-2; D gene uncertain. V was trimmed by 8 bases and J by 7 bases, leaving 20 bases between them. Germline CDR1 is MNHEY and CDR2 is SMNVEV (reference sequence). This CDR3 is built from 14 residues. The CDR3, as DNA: TGTGCCAGCTCCCCACGCAGAAATTCGGGTGGCTACACCTTC. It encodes CASSPRRNSGGYTF.

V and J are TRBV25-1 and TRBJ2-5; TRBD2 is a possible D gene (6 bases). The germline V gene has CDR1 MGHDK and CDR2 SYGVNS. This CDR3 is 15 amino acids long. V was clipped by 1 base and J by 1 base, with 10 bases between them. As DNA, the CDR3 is TGTGCCAGCAGTGAATCGAGGACTATCCAAGAGACCCAGTACTTC. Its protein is CASSESRTIQETQYF.

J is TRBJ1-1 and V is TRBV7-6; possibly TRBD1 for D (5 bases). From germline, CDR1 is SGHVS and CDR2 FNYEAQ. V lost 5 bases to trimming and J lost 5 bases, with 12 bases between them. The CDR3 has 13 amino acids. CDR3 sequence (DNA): TGTGCCAGCAGCCTGGGTTCAGGGACTGAAGCTTTCTTT. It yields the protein CASSLGSGTEAFF.

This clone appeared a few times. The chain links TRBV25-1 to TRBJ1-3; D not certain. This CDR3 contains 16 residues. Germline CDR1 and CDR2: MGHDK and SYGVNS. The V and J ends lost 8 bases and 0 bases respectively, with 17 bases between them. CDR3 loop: CASAPTTTLSGNTIYF. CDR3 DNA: TGTGCCAGCGCGCCCACCACCACCCTCTCTGGAAACACCATATATTTT. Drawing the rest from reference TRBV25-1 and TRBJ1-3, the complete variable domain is EADIYQTPRYLVIGTGKKITLECSQTMGHDKMYWYQQDPGMELHLIHYSYGVNSTEKGDLSSESTVSRIRTEHFPLTLESARPSHTSQYLCASAPTTTLSGNTIYFGEGSWLTVV.